This is a list of T cell receptor beta chains from one sample in a study of blood T cell repertoires in COVID-19. Profiled with immunoSEQ multiplex PCR; TCRdb holds only in-frame clones, not every one. The data hold approximately 160,000 clones, with about 88% observed a single time. Material: PBMCs or T cells enriched from blood (not recorded which). The receptors originated from a man aged 45-65 years who had recovered from COVID-19. Each CDR3 is given with its conserved first and last residue.

v_call: TRBV2; j_call: TRBJ2-7; cdr3_aa: CATKGSGLPYEQYF
v_call: TRBV6-5; j_call: TRBJ1-1; cdr3_aa: CASISPRGPEAFF
v_call: TRBV4-1; j_call: TRBJ2-6; cdr3_aa: CASSRFGTESSGANVLTF
v_call: TRBV14; j_call: TRBJ1-6; cdr3_aa: CASSLQAGSPLHF
v_call: TRBV18; j_call: TRBJ1-4; cdr3_aa: CASSPRGGEREKLFF
v_call: TRBV4-1; j_call: TRBJ2-7; cdr3_aa: CASSPRGGAGATYEQYF
v_call: TRBV18; j_call: TRBJ1-2; cdr3_aa: CASSPLNSRNYGYTF
v_call: TRBV19; j_call: TRBJ1-5; cdr3_aa: CASSRQNLYQPQHF
v_call: TRBV5-1; j_call: TRBJ1-2; cdr3_aa: CASSPGTGVSEYYGYTF
v_call: TRBV5-1; j_call: TRBJ2-1; cdr3_aa: CASSLTRVNEQFF
v_call: TRBV5-5; j_call: TRBJ1-2; cdr3_aa: CASSLGATGAGYTF
v_call: TRBV5-4; j_call: TRBJ1-1; cdr3_aa: CASSPPGVRGPNTEAFF
v_call: TRBV19; j_call: TRBJ1-3; cdr3_aa: CASSAGDRVAGNTIYF
v_call: TRBV27; j_call: TRBJ1-6; cdr3_aa: CASSLSPSSYNSPLHF
v_call: TRBV3-1/TRBV3-2; j_call: TRBJ1-2; cdr3_aa: CASSQEALQGSYGYTF
v_call: TRBV3-1/TRBV3-2; j_call: TRBJ1-4; cdr3_aa: CASSQSGIRVTNEKLFF
v_call: TRBV19; j_call: TRBJ1-5; cdr3_aa: CASTQAGHSNQPQHF
v_call: TRBV6-5; j_call: TRBJ1-3; cdr3_aa: CASSYSPGVGNTIYF
v_call: TRBV7-3; j_call: TRBJ2-7; cdr3_aa: CASSLQGGEQYF
v_call: TRBV6-2/TRBV6-3; j_call: TRBJ1-5; cdr3_aa: CASSYPTRQGQPQHF
v_call: TRBV18; j_call: TRBJ2-6; cdr3_aa: CASSPSRDRIDSGANVLTF
v_call: TRBV29-1; j_call: TRBJ2-5; cdr3_aa: CSVISTSGWETQYF
v_call: TRBV11-3; j_call: TRBJ2-7; cdr3_aa: CASSSRQGSPYEQYF
v_call: TRBV5-1; j_call: TRBJ1-5; cdr3_aa: CASSPDSHSNQPQHF